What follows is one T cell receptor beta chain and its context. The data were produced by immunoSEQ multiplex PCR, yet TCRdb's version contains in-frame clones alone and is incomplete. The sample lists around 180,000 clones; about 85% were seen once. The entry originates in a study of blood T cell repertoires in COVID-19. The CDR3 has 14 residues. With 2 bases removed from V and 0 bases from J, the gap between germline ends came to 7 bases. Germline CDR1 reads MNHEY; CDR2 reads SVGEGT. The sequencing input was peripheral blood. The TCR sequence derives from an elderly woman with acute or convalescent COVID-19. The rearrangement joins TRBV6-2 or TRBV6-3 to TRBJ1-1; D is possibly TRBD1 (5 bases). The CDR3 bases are TGTGCCAGCAGTTACGGACAAATGAACACTGAAGCTTTCTTT. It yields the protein CASSYGQMNTEAFF.